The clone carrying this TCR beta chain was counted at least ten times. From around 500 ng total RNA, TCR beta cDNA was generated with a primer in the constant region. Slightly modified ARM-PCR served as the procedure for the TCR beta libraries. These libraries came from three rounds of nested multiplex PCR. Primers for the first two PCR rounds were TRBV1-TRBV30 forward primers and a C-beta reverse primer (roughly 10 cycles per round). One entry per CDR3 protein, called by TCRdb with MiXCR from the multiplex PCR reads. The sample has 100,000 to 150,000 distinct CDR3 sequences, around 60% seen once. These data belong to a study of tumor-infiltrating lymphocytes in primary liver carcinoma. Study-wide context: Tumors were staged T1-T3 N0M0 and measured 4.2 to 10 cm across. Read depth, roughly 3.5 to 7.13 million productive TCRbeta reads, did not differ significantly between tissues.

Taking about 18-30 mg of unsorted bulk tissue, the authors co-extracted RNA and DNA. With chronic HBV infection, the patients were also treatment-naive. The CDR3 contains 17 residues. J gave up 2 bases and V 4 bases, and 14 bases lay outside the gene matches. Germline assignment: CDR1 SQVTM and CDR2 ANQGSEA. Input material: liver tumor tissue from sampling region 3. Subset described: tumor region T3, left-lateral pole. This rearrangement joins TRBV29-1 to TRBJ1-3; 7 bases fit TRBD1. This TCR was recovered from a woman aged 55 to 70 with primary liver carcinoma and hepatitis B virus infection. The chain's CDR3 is CSVGGHSSQGAGNTIYF. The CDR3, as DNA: TGCAGCGTTGGGGGCCATTCGAGTCAGGGGGCTGGAAACACCATATATTTT.